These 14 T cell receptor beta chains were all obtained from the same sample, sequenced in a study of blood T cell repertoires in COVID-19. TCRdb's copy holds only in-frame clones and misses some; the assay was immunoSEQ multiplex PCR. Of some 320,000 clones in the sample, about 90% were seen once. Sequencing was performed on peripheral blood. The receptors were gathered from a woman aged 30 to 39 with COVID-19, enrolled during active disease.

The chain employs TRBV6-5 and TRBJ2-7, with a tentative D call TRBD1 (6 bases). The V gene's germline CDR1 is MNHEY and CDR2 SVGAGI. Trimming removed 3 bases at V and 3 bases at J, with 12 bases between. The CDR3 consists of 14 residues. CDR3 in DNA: TGTGCCAGCAGTTATCAGGGGCCCGACTACGAGCAGTACTTC. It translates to CASSYQGPDYEQYF.

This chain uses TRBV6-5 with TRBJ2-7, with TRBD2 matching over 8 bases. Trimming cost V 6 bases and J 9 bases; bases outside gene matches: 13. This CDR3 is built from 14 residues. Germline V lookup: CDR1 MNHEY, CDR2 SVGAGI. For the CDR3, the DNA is TGTGCCAGCAGCCGTAGCGGGAAGGCTGGTGGGCAGTACTTC. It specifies CASSRSGKAGGQYF.

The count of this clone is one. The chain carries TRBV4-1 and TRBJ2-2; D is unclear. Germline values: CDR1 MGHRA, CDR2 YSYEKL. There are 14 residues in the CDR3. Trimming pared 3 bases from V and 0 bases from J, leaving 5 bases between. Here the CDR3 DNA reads TGCGCCAGCAGCCATGGGCCGAACACCGGGGAGCTGTTTTTT. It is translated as CASSHGPNTGELFF.

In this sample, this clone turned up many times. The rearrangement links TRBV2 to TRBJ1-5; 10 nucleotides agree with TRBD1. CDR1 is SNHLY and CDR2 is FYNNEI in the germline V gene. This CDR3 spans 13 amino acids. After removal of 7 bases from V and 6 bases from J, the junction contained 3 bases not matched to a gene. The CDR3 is CASNGQGGQPQHF. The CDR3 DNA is TGTGCCAGCAACGGACAGGGGGGTCAGCCCCAGCATTTT. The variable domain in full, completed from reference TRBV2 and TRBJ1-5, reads EPEVTQTPSHQVTQMGQEVILRCVPISNHLYFYWYRQILGQKVEFLVSFYNNEISEKSEIFDDQFSVERPDGSNFTLKIRSTKLEDSAMYFCASNGQGGQPQHFGDGTRLSIL.

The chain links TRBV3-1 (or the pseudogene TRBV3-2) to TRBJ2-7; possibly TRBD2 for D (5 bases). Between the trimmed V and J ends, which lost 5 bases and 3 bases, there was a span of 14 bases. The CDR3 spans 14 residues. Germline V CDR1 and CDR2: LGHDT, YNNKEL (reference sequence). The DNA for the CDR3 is TGTGCCAGCAGCGCCCGAGGGTTCGGCTACGAGCAGTACTTC. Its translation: CASSARGFGYEQYF.

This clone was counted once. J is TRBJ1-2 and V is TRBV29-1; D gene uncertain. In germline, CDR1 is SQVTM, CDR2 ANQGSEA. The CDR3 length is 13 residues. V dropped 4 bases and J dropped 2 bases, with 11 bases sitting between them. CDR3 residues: CSVGAGLNYGYTF. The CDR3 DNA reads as TGCAGCGTTGGTGCAGGTTTAAACTATGGCTACACCTTC.

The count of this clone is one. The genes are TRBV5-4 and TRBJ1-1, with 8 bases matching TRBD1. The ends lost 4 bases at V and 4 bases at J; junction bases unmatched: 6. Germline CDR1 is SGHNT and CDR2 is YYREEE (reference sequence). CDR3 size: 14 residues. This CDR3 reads CASSHTTGGTEAFF. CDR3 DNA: TGTGCCAGCAGCCATACCACAGGGGGCACTGAAGCTTTCTTT.

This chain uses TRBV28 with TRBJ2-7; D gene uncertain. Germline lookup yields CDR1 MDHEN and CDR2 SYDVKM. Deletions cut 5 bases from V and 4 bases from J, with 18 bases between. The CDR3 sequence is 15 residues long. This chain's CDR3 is CASSEGVISRYEQYF. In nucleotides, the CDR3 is TGTGCCAGCAGTGAAGGAGTGATCTCTCGGTACGAGCAGTACTTC.

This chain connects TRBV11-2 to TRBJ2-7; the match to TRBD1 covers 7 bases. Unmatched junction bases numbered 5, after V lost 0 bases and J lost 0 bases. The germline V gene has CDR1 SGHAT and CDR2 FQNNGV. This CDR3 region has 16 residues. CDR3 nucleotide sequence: TGTGCCAGCAGCTTAGAGGGGTCAGGGGGCTCCTACGAGCAGTACTTC. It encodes CASSLEGSGGSYEQYF. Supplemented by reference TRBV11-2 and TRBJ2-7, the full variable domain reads EAGVAQSPRYKIIEKRQSVAFWCNPISGHATLYWYQQILGQGPKLLIQFQNNGVVDDSQLPKDRFSAERLKGVDSTLKIQPAKLEDSAVYLCASSLEGSGGSYEQYFGPGTRLTVT.

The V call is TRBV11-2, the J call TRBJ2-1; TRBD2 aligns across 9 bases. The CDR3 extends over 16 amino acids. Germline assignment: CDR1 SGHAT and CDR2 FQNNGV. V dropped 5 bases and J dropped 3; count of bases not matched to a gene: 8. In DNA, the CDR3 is TGTGCCAGCAGCCCCCTGCTAGCGGGGTTCTACAATGAGCAGTTCTTC. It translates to CASSPLLAGFYNEQFF.

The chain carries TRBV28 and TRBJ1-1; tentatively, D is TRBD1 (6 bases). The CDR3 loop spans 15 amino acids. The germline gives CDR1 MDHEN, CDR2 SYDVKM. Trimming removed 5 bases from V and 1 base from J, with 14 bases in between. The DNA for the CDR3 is TGTGCCAGCAGTCCAAAAGGGACACCGAACACTGAAGCTTTCTTT. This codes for CASSPKGTPNTEAFF.

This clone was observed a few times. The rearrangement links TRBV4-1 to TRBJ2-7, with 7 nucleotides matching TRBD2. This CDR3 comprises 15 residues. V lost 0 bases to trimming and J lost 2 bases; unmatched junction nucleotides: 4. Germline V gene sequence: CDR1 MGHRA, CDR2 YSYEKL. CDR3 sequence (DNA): TGCGCCAGCAGCCAAGATGAGCGGGGCCCCTACGAGCAGTACTTC. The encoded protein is CASSQDERGPYEQYF.

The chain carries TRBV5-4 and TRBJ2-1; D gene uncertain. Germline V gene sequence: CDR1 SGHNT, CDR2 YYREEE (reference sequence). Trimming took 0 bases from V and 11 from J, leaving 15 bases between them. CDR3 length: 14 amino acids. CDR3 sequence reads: CASSLGTSSEKQFF. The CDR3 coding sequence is TGTGCCAGCAGCTTGGGAACCTCATCCGAGAAGCAGTTCTTC.

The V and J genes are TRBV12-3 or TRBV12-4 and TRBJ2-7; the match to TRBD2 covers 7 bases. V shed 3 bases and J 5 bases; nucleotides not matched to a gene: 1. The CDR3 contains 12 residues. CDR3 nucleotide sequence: TGTGCCAGCAGTTTGGGAGGGGACGAGCAGTACTTC. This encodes CASSLGGDEQYF.